This record looks at one T cell receptor (beta chain) sequence and its context. With 5 bases removed from V and 0 bases from J, the gap between germline ends came to 17 bases. The germline CDR1 and CDR2 sequences are SGHAT and FQNNGV. This CDR3 is built from 16 residues. This sample stems from a study of T cell changes during pregnancy in multiple sclerosis. Assay used: immunoSEQ multiplex PCR; TCRdb lists only in-frame clones, some missing. This table has under 30,000 clones, around 88% appearing once. The TCR comes from a female donor in good health, enrolled as a control in a pregnancy study. The sample here was CD4+ T cells from peripheral blood mononuclear cells, taken in the first trimester of pregnancy. The chain combines TRBV11-2 with TRBJ2-7; possibly TRBD1 for D (5 bases). The CDR3 reads CASSRLAAGFSYEQYF. For the CDR3, the DNA is TGTGCCAGCAGCCGCTTGGCGGCAGGGTTCTCCTACGAGCAGTACTTC.